This T cell receptor (beta chain) was identified in a study of cytomegalovirus exposure and HLA in healthy donors. Study overall: Genotyping of roughly 400 donors showed that 80% to 85% belonged to the Caucasian-associated ancestry cluster. Study results and limitations: In vitro confirmation showed three CMV-associated chains to be CMV antigen specific. Reportedly, a later analysis found an Asian-associated ancestry cluster had fewer N-insertions than the roughly 670-donor mean.

For this clone: What it binds is not known.

A multiplex PCR was run with 60 Vbeta primers and 13 Jbeta primers. Method: immunoSEQ multiplex PCR; TCRdb's copy keeps in-frame clones and lacks some. The table has approximately 110,000 clones, approximately 80% seen once; the top ten hold more than 10%. Sequencing was done on a sample of PBMCs. The sequence derives from a woman in her thirties or forties in good health and CMV-seropositive.

The CDR3 is CASTMRGGPETQYF. Written as DNA, the CDR3 is TGTGCCAGCACCATGCGAGGGGGCCCAGAGACCCAGTACTTC. This sequence joins TRBV28 and TRBJ2-5; 7 positions agree with TRBD1. Looked up from germline, CDR1 is MDHEN and CDR2 is SYDVKM. Trimming at V came to 7 bases and at J to 4 bases, leaving 9 bases not matched to a gene. The CDR3 contains 14 residues.